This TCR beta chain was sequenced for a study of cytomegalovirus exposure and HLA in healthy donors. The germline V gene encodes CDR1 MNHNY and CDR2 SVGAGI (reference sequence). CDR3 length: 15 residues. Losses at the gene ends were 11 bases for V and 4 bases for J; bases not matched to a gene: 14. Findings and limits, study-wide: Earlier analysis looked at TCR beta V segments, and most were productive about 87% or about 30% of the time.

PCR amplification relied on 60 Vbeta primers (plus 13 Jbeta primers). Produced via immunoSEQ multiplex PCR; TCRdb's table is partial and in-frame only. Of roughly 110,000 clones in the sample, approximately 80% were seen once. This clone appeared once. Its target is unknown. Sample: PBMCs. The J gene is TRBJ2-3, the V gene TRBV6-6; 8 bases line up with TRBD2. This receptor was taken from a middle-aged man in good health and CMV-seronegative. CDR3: CACGTGTRDPDTQYF. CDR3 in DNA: TGTGCCTGCGGCACCGGGACTAGGGACCCAGATACGCAGTATTTT.